These 3 T cell receptor beta chains originate from one sample sequenced in a study of spatial heterogeneity in lung cancer. Regarding the study as a whole: For expanded intratumoral alpha and beta TCRs, counts tracked tumor mutation counts.

These receptors' antigens are unknown. TCRdb called the 5' RACE reads again in MiXCR, with one record for every CDR3 protein. Among over 7,500 distinct CDR3 sequences, about 6.5% were seen once, and the ten largest hold 6.5% to 7.5%. Documented time point: sample taken at primary tumor resection. Specimen: lung tumor tissue, collected at surgery. The receptors shown here come from a female donor with early-stage non-small cell lung cancer.

The table lists this clonotype with many counts. The CDR3 DNA reads as TGTGCCAGCACAGGAGGGACACCGGGGCAGGGGCAGTTCTTC. Amino acid sequence: CASTGGTPGQGQFF. The chain combines TRBV12-3 or TRBV12-4 with TRBJ2-1, with D perhaps given as TRBD1 or TRBD2 (6 bases each). Between the trimmed V and J ends, which lost 7 bases and 12 bases, there was a span of 22 bases. The CDR3 extends over 14 amino acids.

This clonotype was counted many times. V is TRBV28 and J is TRBJ2-5; D is perhaps TRBD2 (6 bases). V shed 5 bases and J shed 4 bases, with 17 bases lying between them. The CDR3 has 15 residues. Germline V gene sequence: CDR1 MDHEN, CDR2 SYDVKM. CDR3 DNA sequence: TGTGCCAGCAGTCCCGAGCGGGTTGGTCGAGAGACCCAGTACTTC. Translation: CASSPERVGRETQYF.

The V gene is TRBV27, the J gene TRBJ1-1; perhaps TRBD1 as D (5 bases). Between the trimmed V and J ends, which lost 7 bases and 0 bases, there was a span of 9 bases. The CDR3 contains 13 residues. Per germline, CDR1 MNHEY and CDR2 SMNVEV (reference sequence). The CDR3 loop is CASKQVMNTEAFF. DNA for the CDR3: TGTGCCAGCAAACAGGTGATGAACACTGAAGCTTTCTTT.